This TCR beta chain was observed in a study of shared T cell receptors in the human thymus. TCRdb's copy holds only in-frame clones and misses some; the assay was immunoSEQ multiplex PCR. The table includes roughly 710,000 clones, 80% to 90% detected once. The CDR3 has 17 amino acids. V gave up 4 bases and J gave up 0 bases, with 19 bases separating them. Germline CDR1 and CDR2: SGHNT and YYREEE (reference sequence). The data also belong to a second study, concerning human thymus T cells. That publication notes: Thymus tissue for the work was resected from patients undergoing corrective heart surgery.

The sequenced material came from thymocytes. This clonotype was sampled from a girl under three years old with a congenital heart defect. The chain is built from TRBV5-4 and TRBJ1-1, with D perhaps matching TRBD1 (6 bases). The CDR3 loop reads CASSQSPGADMNTEAFF. CDR3 in DNA: TGTGCCAGCAGCCAGTCCCCAGGGGCAGACATGAACACTGAAGCTTTCTTT.